Detailed here is one T cell receptor beta chain. Its antigen is undetermined. Patients had chemo-refractory metastatic non-small-cell lung cancer and received focal radiation plus CTLA-4 blockade that used ipilimumab. After removal of 5 bases from V and 0 bases from J, the junction contained 10 bases not matched to a gene. CDR1 is SGDLS and CDR2 is YYNGEE in the germline V gene. This CDR3 has 19 residues. This record comes from a study of radiotherapy plus CTLA-4 blockade in lung cancer. In the study overall: With 31% of patients having disease control, objective responses were seen in roughly 18%. Points from the study as a whole: Blood TCR clones of tumor origin expanded after radiotherapy plus ipilimumab. Per reports, early blood T cell clone dynamics, plus interferon-beta, forecast response most strongly.

The repertoire was sequenced with immunoSEQ multiplex PCR; TCRdb's copy has only in-frame clones and lacks some. The sample has around 43,000 clones, about 75% seen once. This TCR derives from a human donor with non-small cell lung cancer who had stable disease on radiotherapy plus ipilimumab. The V gene is TRBV9, the J gene TRBJ2-6, with 11 bases matching TRBD2. Sequenced here: peripheral blood, sampled from a patient treated with radiotherapy plus ipilimumab. CDR3 sequence reads: CASRDSGGEQVSGANVLTF. CDR3 in DNA: TGTGCCAGCAGGGATAGCGGGGGGGAACAAGTCTCTGGGGCCAACGTCCTGACTTTC.